What follows are 17 T cell receptor beta chains derived from one specimen sequenced in a study of graft-versus-host responses after intestinal transplantation. The antigens of these receptors remain unknown. Produced via immunoSEQ multiplex PCR; TCRdb's table is partial and in-frame only. The sample lists 85,000 to 100,000 clones, about 94% seen once, with around 0.17% in the top ten. The sample in question was unstimulated CD4+ T cells sorted from spleen or lymph node cells, obtained before intestinal transplant. These receptors all stem from a human donor who received an intestinal transplant.

The chain links TRBV7-9 to TRBJ1-1; D unclear. Germline values: CDR1 SEHNR, CDR2 FQNEAQ (reference sequence). V shed 1 base and J shed 4 bases, with 10 bases lying between them. The CDR3 covers 14 residues. The CDR3 spells CASSLDSEGTEAFF. CDR3 DNA: TGTGCCAGCAGCTTAGACAGTGAGGGCACTGAAGCTTTCTTT.

CDR3 coding DNA: TGCAGCGTTGTCCGGCGGAACTATGGCTACACCTTC. Translation: CSVVRRNYGYTF. The chain joins TRBV29-1 to TRBJ1-2; D gene unclear. The CDR3 spans 12 residues. Trimming left V 4 bases short and J 2 bases short, with 8 bases between. In germline, CDR1 is SQVTM, CDR2 ANQGSEA.

The rearrangement links TRBV29-1 to TRBJ2-5; tentative D call: TRBD2 (6 bases). The CDR3 extends over 13 amino acids. Trimming pared 4 bases from V and 7 bases from J, leaving 16 bases between. The germline V gene encodes CDR1 SQVTM and CDR2 ANQGSEA. This chain's CDR3 is CSVASGEIGTQYF. CDR3 sequence (DNA): TGCAGCGTTGCTTCGGGGGAGATAGGGACCCAGTACTTC. The full variable domain, in which reference TRBV29-1 and TRBJ2-5 provide the parts outside the CDR3, is SAVISQKPSRDICQRGTSLTIQCQVDSQVTMMFWYRQQPGQSLTLIATANQGSEATYESGFVIDKFPISRPNLTFSTLTVSNMSPEDSSIYLCSVASGEIGTQYFGPGTRLLVL.

J is TRBJ1-1 and V is TRBV11-2, with D possibly TRBD1 on 6 matching bases. Germline V gene sequence: CDR1 SGHAT, CDR2 FQNNGV. This CDR3 contains 15 residues. Trimming left V 5 bases short and J 3 bases short, with 16 bases between. CDR3 in amino acids: CASSTIGGRDTEAFF. The CDR3, as DNA: TGTGCCAGCAGCACCATAGGGGGTAGGGACACTGAAGCTTTCTTT.

The count of this clone is one. The chain is built from TRBV15 and TRBJ2-7; D call uncertain. The CDR3 loop spans 12 amino acids. The germline CDR1 and CDR2 sequences are LNHNV and YYDKDF (reference sequence). V gave up 4 bases and J gave up 1 base, with 5 bases separating them. This chain's CDR3 is CATSKYSYEQYF. CDR3 nucleotides: TGTGCCACCAGCAAATATTCCTACGAGCAGTACTTC.

The chain joins TRBV18 to TRBJ2-2; weak D call: TRBD1 (5 bases). Germline assignment: CDR1 KGHSH and CDR2 LQKENI. The V and J ends lost 0 bases and 6 bases respectively, with 8 bases between them. The CDR3 is 14 amino acids. The CDR3 is CASSPPRGSGELFF. In DNA, the CDR3 is TGTGCCAGCTCACCACCAAGGGGATCCGGGGAGCTGTTTTTT.

This chain links TRBV6-6 with TRBJ1-3; D not certain. Germline lookup yields CDR1 MNHNY and CDR2 SVGAGI (reference sequence). CDR3 size: 14 residues. Trimming shortened V by 7 bases and J by 0 bases, and 10 bases separated the two germline ends. This CDR3 reads CASKGRDSGNTIYF. The CDR3 DNA is TGTGCCAGCAAAGGACGGGACTCTGGAAACACCATATATTTT.

The V call is TRBV5-6, the J call TRBJ1-1, with 8 bases matching TRBD1. CDR3 length equals 15 residues. Germline V gene lookup returns CDR1 SGHDT and CDR2 YYEEEE. J was trimmed by 2 bases and V by 3 bases; bases with no gene match: 6. The CDR3 coding sequence is TGTGCCAGCAGCTGGGAGACAGGGGACAACACTGAAGCTTTCTTT. It is translated as CASSWETGDNTEAFF.

The chain has TRBV6-6 and TRBJ1-3; no definite D call. CDR1 is MNHNY, CDR2 SVGAGI, per germline (reference sequence). Trimming removed 6 bases from V and 0 bases from J, with 15 bases in between. This CDR3 is 16 amino acids long. The chain's CDR3 is CASSTRARGSGNTIYF. The CDR3 DNA sequence: TGTGCCAGCAGCACTAGGGCCCGTGGCTCTGGAAACACCATATATTTT.

This chain connects TRBV19 to TRBJ2-5, with 12 bases matching TRBD2. Germline assignment: CDR1 LNHDA and CDR2 SQIVND (reference sequence). With 8 bases clipped from V and 4 bases from J, the junction kept 2 bases outside the gene matches. The CDR3 contains 13 residues. CDR3 sequence: CASGLAGPETQYF. As DNA, the CDR3 is TGTGCCAGTGGACTAGCGGGACCAGAGACCCAGTACTTC. Complete variable domain (other parts from reference TRBV19 and TRBJ2-5): DGGITQSPKYLFRKEGQNVTLSCEQNLNHDAMYWYRQDPGQGLRLIYYSQIVNDFQKGDIAEGYSVSREKKESFPLTVTSAQKNPTAFYLCASGLAGPETQYFGPGTRLLVL.

This rearrangement joins TRBV5-1 to TRBJ2-5; possible D gene TRBD2, 5 bases. This CDR3 is built from 15 residues. V was cut by 4 bases and J by 5 bases, with 18 bases left in between. Per germline, CDR1 SGHRS and CDR2 YFSETQ. DNA for the CDR3: TGCGCCAGCAGCCCCAGTGCGGGCATAGGGGAGACCCAGTACTTC. Translated, it gives CASSPSAGIGETQYF.

The chain combines TRBV6-5 with TRBJ2-5; 10 nucleotides line up with TRBD2. With V trimmed by 7 bases and J by 4 bases, 9 bases remained unmatched. Germline V CDR1 and CDR2: MNHEY, SVGAGI. This CDR3 contains 15 residues. The CDR3 spells CASTPSGSGGETQYF. The DNA of the CDR3 is TGTGCCAGCACTCCTAGCGGGAGTGGCGGAGAGACCCAGTACTTC.

The chain uses TRBV2 and TRBJ2-5; D gene ambiguous. The CDR3 runs to 11 residues. The germline gives CDR1 SNHLY, CDR2 FYNNEI. The germline V and J ends were trimmed by 4 bases and 5 bases, with 5 bases remaining between them. The CDR3 protein is CASSVSETQYF. CDR3 in DNA: TGTGCCAGCAGTGTGAGTGAGACCCAGTACTTC.

The chain is built from TRBV2 and TRBJ1-6; perhaps TRBD1 as D (6 bases). CDR1 and CDR2 (germline): SNHLY, FYNNEI. This CDR3 has 17 amino acids. The ends were cut back, 3 bases at V and 0 bases at J, with 12 bases in the middle. The CDR3 protein is CASSDGTRFSYNSPLHF. In nucleotides, the CDR3 is TGTGCCAGCAGTGATGGGACAAGGTTCTCCTATAATTCACCCCTCCACTTT.

This clone was seen more than once but under ten times. As DNA, the CDR3 is TGCGCCAGCAGTCGATCGGGGACAGGGGGCTACGAGCAGTACTTC. Translating gives CASSRSGTGGYEQYF. The chain couples TRBV4-3 to TRBJ2-7, with TRBD1 matching 11 bases. J lost 3 bases, V lost 6 bases, and 7 bases had no gene match. The CDR3 totals 15 residues. Germline-derived CDR1 and CDR2 are LGHNA and YSLEER.

V is TRBV5-1 and J is TRBJ2-5; D remains unclear. Germline V lookup: CDR1 SGHRS, CDR2 YFSETQ. The ends were cut back, 0 bases at V and 5 bases at J, with 11 bases in the middle. The CDR3 length is 14 residues. The CDR3 DNA is TGCGCCAGCAGCTTGGGGGCAGTTACGGAGACCCAGTACTTC. Its protein product is CASSLGAVTETQYF.

This chain uses TRBV28 with TRBJ1-2; the match to TRBD1 covers 9 bases. Germline loops: CDR1 MDHEN, CDR2 SYDVKM. V dropped 6 bases and J dropped 4; count of bases not matched to a gene: 6. This CDR3 contains 14 residues. The DNA for the CDR3 is TGTGCCAGCAGCGCCGGGACAGGGATCTATGGCTACACCTTC. It is translated as CASSAGTGIYGYTF.